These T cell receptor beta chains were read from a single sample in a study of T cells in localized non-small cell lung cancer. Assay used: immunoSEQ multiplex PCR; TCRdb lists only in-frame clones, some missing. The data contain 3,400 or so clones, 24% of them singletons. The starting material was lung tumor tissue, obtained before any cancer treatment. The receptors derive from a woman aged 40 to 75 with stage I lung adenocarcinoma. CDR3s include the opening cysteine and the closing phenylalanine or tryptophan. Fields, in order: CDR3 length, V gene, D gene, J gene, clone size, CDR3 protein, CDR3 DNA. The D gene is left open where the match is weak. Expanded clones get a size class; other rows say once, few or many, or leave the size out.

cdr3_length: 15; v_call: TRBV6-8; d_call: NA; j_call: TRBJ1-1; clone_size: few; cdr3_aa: CASSDHSAGNTEAFF; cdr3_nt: TGTGCCAGCAGTGACCACAGCGCCGGGAACACTGAAGCTTTCTTT
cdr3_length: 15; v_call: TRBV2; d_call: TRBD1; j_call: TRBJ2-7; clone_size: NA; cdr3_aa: CASRQGQGLTYEQYF; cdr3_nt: TGTGCCAGCAGACAAGGACAGGGCCTAACCTACGAGCAGTACTTC
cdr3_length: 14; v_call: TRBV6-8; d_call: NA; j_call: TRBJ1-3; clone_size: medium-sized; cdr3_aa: CAIKGRGAGNTIYF; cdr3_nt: TGTGCCATCAAAGGCCGGGGAGCTGGAAACACCATATATTTT
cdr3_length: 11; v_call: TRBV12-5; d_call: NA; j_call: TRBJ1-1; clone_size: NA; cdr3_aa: CASGLWGEAFF; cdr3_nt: TGTGCCAGCGGGCTTTGGGGTGAAGCTTTCTTT
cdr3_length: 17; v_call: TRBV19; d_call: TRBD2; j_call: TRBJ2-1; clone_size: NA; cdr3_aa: CASSQGPGLASFFEQFF; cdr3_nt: TGTGCCAGTAGTCAGGGACCGGGACTAGCGTCGTTTTTCGAGCAGTTCTTC
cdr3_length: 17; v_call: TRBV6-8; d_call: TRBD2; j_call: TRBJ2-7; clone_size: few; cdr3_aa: CASSYSGLAGISYEQYF; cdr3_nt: TGTGCCAGCAGTTACTCTGGACTAGCGGGAATCTCCTACGAGCAGTACTTC
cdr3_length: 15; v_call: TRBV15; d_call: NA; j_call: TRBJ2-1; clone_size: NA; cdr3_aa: CATSRELLRGTEQFF; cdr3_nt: TGTGCCACCAGCAGAGAATTACTGAGAGGGACTGAGCAGTTCTTC
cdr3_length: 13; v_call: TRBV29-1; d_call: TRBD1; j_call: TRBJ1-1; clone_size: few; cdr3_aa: CSVGQGVGTEAFF; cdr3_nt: TGCAGCGTTGGACAGGGGGTAGGGACTGAAGCTTTCTTT
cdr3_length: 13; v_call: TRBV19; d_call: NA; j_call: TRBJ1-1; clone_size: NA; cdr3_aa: CASSGPMNTEAFF; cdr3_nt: TGTGCCAGTAGTGGCCCTATGAACACTGAAGCTTTCTTT
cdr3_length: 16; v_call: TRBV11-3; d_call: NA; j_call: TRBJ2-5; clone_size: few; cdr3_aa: CASSPLVGSGVETQYF; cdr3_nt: TGTGCCAGCAGCCCCCTTGTTGGTAGCGGTGTAGAGACCCAGTACTTC
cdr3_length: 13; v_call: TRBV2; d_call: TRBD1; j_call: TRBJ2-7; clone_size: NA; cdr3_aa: CASTDRGSHEQYF; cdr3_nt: TGTGCCAGCACAGACAGGGGCTCCCACGAGCAGTACTTC
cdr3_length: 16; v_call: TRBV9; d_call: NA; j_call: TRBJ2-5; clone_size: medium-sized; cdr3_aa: CASSVGSGFLRETQYF; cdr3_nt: TGTGCCAGCAGCGTAGGTTCGGGGTTCCTTAGGGAGACCCAGTACTTC
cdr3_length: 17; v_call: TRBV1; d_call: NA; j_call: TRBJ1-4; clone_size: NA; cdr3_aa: CASSQDKAGREEEKLFF; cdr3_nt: TGCGCCAGCAGCCAAGATAAGGCAGGCAGGGAAGAGGAAAAACTGTTTTTT
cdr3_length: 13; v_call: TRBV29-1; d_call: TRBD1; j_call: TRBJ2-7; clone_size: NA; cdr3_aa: CSGSRDRGYEQYF; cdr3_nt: TGCAGCGGAAGCCGGGACAGGGGGTACGAGCAGTACTTC
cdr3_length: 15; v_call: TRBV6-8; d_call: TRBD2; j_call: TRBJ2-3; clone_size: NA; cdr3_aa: CASSDRTSGLHTQYF; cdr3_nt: TGTGCCAGCAGTGACCGGACTAGCGGCCTACATACGCAGTATTTT
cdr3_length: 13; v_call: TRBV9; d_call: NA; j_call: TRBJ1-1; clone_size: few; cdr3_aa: CASSVDGYTEAFF; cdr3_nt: TGTGCCAGCAGTGTTGATGGGTACACTGAAGCTTTCTTT
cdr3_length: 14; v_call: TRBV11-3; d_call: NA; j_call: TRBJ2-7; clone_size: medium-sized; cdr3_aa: CASSLEQALYEQYF; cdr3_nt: TGTGCCAGCAGCTTAGAACAGGCCCTCTACGAGCAGTACTTC
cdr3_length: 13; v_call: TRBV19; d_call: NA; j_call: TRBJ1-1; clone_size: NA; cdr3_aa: CASSRQGHTEAFF; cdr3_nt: TGTGCCAGTAGTAGGCAGGGGCACACTGAAGCTTTCTTT
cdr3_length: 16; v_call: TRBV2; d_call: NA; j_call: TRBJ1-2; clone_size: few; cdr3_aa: CASREQGSPPRYGYTF; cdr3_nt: TGTGCCAGCAGAGAGCAGGGGAGTCCCCCTCGGTATGGCTACACCTTC
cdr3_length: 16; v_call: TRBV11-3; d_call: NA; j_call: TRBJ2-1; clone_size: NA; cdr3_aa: CASSLVKGALYNEQFF; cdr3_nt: TGTGCCAGCAGCTTAGTGAAAGGGGCTCTATACAATGAGCAGTTCTTC
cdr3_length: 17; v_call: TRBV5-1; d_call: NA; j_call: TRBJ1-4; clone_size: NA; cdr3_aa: CASSFDTESTTNEKLFF; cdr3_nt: TGCGCCAGCAGCTTTGACACCGAAAGTACAACTAATGAAAAACTGTTTTTT
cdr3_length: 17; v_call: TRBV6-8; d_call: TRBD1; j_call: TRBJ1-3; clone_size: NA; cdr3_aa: CASRSGTGPQGGNTIYF; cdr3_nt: TGTGCCAGCAGATCCGGGACAGGGCCCCAAGGTGGAAACACCATATATTTT
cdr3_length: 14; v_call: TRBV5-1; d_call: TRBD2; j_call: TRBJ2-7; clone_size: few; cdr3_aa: CASSLPSGIYEQYF; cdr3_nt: TGCGCCAGCAGCTTGCCCAGCGGGATCTACGAGCAGTACTTC
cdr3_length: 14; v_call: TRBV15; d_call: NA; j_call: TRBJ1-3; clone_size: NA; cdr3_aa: CATSRAGSGNTIYF; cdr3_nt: TGTGCCACCAGCAGAGCAGGGTCTGGAAACACCATATATTTT
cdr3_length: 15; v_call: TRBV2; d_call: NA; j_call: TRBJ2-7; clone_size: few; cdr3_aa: CASSALLAQAYEQYF; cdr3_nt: TGTGCCAGCAGTGCTTTGCTAGCCCAGGCCTACGAGCAGTACTTC
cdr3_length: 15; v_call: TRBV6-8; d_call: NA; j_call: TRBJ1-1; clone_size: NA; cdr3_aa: CAIKSSGQGYTEAFF; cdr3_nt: TGTGCCATCAAATCGTCGGGGCAGGGATATACTGAAGCTTTCTTT
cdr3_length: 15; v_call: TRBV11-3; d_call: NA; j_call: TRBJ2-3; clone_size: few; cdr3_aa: CASSFTAGSTDTQYF; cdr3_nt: TGTGCCAGCAGCTTTACCGCGGGTAGCACAGATACGCAGTATTTT
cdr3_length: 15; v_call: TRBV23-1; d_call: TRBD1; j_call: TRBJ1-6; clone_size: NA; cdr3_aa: CASSQPDRVISPLHF; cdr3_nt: TGCGCCAGCAGTCAGCCGGACAGGGTGATTTCACCCCTCCACTTT
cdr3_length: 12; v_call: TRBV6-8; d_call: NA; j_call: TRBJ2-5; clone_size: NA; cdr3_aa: CASSGAQETQYF; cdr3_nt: TGTGCCAGCAGTGGGGCTCAAGAGACCCAGTACTTC
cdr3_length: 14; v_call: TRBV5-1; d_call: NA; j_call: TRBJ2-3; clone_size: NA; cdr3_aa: CASSLASSTDTQYF; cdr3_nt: TGCGCCAGCAGCCTAGCGAGTAGTACAGATACGCAGTATTTT
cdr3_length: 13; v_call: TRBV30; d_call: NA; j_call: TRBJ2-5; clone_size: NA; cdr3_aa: CAWSAGSLETQYF; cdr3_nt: TGTGCCTGGAGTGCGGGCTCTCTGGAGACCCAGTACTTC
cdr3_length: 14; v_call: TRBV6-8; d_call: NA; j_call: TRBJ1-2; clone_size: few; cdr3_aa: CASSYSTENYGYTF; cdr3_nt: TGTGCCAGCAGTTACTCGACAGAGAACTATGGCTACACCTTC
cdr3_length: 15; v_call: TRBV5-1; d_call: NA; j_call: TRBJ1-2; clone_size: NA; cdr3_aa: CASSLGGTEGVGYTF; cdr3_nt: TGCGCCAGCAGCTTGGGCGGCACAGAGGGAGTCGGCTACACCTTC
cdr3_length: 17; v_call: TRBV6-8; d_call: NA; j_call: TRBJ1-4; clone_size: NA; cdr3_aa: CASRKQGILTTNEKLFF; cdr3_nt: TGTGCCAGCAGGAAACAGGGTATATTGACAACTAATGAAAAACTGTTTTTT
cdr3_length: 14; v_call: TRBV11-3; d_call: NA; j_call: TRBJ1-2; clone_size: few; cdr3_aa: CASSWILWEAGYTF; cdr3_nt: TGTGCCAGCAGCTGGATATTGTGGGAGGCGGGCTACACCTTC